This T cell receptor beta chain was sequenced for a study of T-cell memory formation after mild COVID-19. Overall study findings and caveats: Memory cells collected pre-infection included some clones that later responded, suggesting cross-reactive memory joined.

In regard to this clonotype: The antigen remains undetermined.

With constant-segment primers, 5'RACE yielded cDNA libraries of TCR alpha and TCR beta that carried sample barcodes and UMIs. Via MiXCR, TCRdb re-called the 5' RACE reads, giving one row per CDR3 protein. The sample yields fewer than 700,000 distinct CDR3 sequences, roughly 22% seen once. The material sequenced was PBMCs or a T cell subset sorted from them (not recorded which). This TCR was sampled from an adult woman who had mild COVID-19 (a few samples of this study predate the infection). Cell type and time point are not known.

The CDR3 DNA reads as TGTGCCACCAGGCCAGGAGGACAGGGCCACTACAATGAGCAGTTCTTC. This sequence encodes CATRPGGQGHYNEQFF. This chain joins TRBV24-1 and TRBJ2-1; 8 nucleotides match TRBD1. The CDR3 length is 16 residues. Germline CDR1 reads KGHDR; CDR2 reads SFDVKD. Germline trimming cut 7 bases from V and 3 bases from J; bases unmatched to any gene: 10.